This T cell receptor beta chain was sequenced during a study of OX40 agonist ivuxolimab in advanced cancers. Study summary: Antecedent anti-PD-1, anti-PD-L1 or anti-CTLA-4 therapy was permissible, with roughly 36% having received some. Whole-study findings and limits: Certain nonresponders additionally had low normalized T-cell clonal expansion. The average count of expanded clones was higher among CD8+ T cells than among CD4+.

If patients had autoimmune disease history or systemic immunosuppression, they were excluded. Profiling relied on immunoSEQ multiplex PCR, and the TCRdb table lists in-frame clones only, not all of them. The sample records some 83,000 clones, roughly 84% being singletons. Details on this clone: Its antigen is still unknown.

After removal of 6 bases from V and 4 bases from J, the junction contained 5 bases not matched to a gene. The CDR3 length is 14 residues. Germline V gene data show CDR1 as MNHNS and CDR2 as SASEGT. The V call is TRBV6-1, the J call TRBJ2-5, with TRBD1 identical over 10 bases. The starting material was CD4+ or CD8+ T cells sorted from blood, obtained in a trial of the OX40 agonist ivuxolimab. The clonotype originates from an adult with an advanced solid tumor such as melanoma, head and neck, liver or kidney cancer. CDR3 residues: CASSRQGAGETQYF. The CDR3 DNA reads TGTGCCAGCAGCCGACAGGGGGCTGGAGAGACCCAGTACTTC.